What follows describes a single T cell receptor beta chain. The record originates from a study of blood T cell repertoires in COVID-19. Whole-study context: Whether acute or convalescent, the COVID-19 samples came from the United States, Italy and Spain.

Authors' data handling: Amplification from reference gene primers served as the basis for estimated nucleated cell counts. Assay: immunoSEQ multiplex PCR; the TCRdb copy retains only in-frame clones and omits some. D and trimming were read from the DNA, whereas the V and J calls and clone size are those reported in that table. The sample holds 250,000 to 350,000 clones; around 90% are singletons and the top ten take approximately 9%. V was pared by 7 bases and J by 1 base, with 15 bases between. The CDR3 contains 15 residues. Germline lookup yields CDR1 SGHDT and CDR2 YYEEEE. Participant age was 18 to 89 years, and participants resided in fewer than 25 US areas. Clinical histories supplied by participants themselves formed the basis of cohort assignment.

The chain recombines TRBV5-6 with TRBJ1-5; D gene unclear. Sequences were obtained from PBMCs or T cells enriched from blood (not recorded which). The receptor was derived from a woman aged 18-29 years who had recovered from COVID-19. The chain's CDR3 is CASRARGMSNQPQHF. As DNA, the CDR3 is TGTGCCAGCCGTGCTCGGGGTATGAGCAATCAGCCCCAGCATTTT.